Given below is one T cell receptor beta chain in context. In this sample, this clonotype turned up many times. No cognate antigen has been identified for it. No quality values exist for individual bases; no much larger clone is one base distant. V is trimmed back by 4 bases and J by 9 bases, and the junction contains 6 bases that no gene match accounts for. From the germline V gene, CDR1 is MGHRA and CDR2 is YSYEKL. Including the terminal cysteine and phenylalanine, the CDR3 comprises 13 residues. Only the CDR3 DNA is retained, 39 bases long and in frame from the first base. The sample belongs to a study of T cell repertoires in cytomegalovirus infection (dated by TCRdb to about 2019). Study-wide context: Donor HLA type was relevant to the analysis, as public TCR beta signatures indicated carriage of CMV infection together with the matching HLA type.

What the study reported, not specific to this receptor: Carriers of CMV infection plus the relevant HLA type were discriminated by the cumulative frequency of public TCR beta family members in the study cohort and in an independent roughly 400-donor cohort. The ex vivo response was dominated by HLA-C-restricted CMV-specific TCR beta clonotypes, which also provided the single most frequent clonotype in two of eight donors.

Sequencer: Illumina HiSeq 1500. TCRdb applied fastp at Q25 and MiXCR to the public reads, then kept only in-frame beta chains. All rows with the same CDR3 protein become a single entry with the most common DNA and genes. The sample table holds around 210,000 distinct CDR3 sequences, of which roughly 6.5% were seen once. Jointly, the top ten make up around 6% of the sample. This receptor chain uses TRBV4-1 and TRBJ2-4; 7 bases in the junction line up with TRBD2. This clonotype was obtained from a human donor in good health (CMV status not recorded). Some clones in this sample may be carry-over from other donors' samples. Sequencing was done on a sample of PBMCs. The nucleotide sequence reads TGCGCCAGCAGCCTAACCGGGGGGATCATTCAGTACTTC. Its protein reads: CASSLTGGIIQYF.